This T cell receptor beta chain was profiled in a study of cytomegalovirus exposure and HLA in healthy donors. The method was immunoSEQ multiplex PCR; TCRdb's version includes in-frame clones alone and lacks a portion of them. The table shows about 250,000 clones, with about 90% occurring only once. CDR3 length equals 14 residues. Germline CDR1 reads KGHSH; CDR2 reads LQKENI. V was pared by 3 bases and J by 2 bases, with 4 bases of the junction left unmatched. Sample: PBMCs. The J gene is TRBJ2-7, the V gene TRBV18; 7 bases agree with TRBD1. The source is a man younger than 35 in good health and CMV-seropositive. Written as DNA, the CDR3 is TGTGCCAGCTCACCGGGACAGTCGGCCTACGAGCAGTACTTC. Translated, it gives CASSPGQSAYEQYF.